The 20 T cell receptor beta chains reported below all come from one sample, sequenced in a study of blood T cell repertoires in COVID-19. Using immunoSEQ multiplex PCR, the repertoire was profiled, and TCRdb retains in-frame clones only, with some absent. Of fewer than 600,000 clones listed, roughly 90% are singletons. The sample taken for sequencing was PBMCs or T cells enriched from blood (not recorded which). The receptors were sampled from a woman in her forties who had recovered from COVID-19.

The chain links TRBV10-3 to TRBJ2-2; no clear D gene. Trimming removed 3 bases from V and 0 bases from J, with 8 bases in between. The germline V gene has CDR1 ENHRY and CDR2 SYGVKD. This CDR3 comprises 15 residues. The chain's CDR3 is CAISDFRANTGELFF. Here the CDR3 DNA reads TGTGCCATCAGTGATTTCCGGGCGAACACCGGGGAGCTGTTTTTT.

The chain couples TRBV2 to TRBJ1-1; D uncertain. The CDR3 spans 13 residues. Germline CDR1 SNHLY, CDR2 FYNNEI. Trimming cost V 8 bases and J 0 bases, with 10 bases left between them. CDR3 sequence reads: CASGLSMNTEAFF. The CDR3 nucleotides are TGTGCCAGCGGACTCTCCATGAACACTGAAGCTTTCTTT. Full variable domain (rest looked up from reference TRBV2 and TRBJ1-1): EPEVTQTPSHQVTQMGQEVILRCVPISNHLYFYWYRQILGQKVEFLVSFYNNEISEKSEIFDDQFSVERPDGSNFTLKIRSTKLEDSAMYFCASGLSMNTEAFFGQGTRLTVV.

This clone was seen once. The same CDR3 also results from other DNA sequences found in this sample. V is TRBV3-1 (or the pseudogene TRBV3-2) and J is TRBJ2-7; TRBD2 aligns across 8 bases. Trimming cost V 5 bases and J 0 bases; bases outside gene matches: 3. This CDR3 spans 14 amino acids. Germline V gene lookup returns CDR1 LGHDT and CDR2 YNNKEL (reference sequence). The CDR3 coding sequence is TGTGCCAGCAGCTTAGCGGGACACTCCTACGAGCAGTACTTC. Amino acids: CASSLAGHSYEQYF.

Remarks on this clone: The sample has other DNA sequences that encode this CDR3 too. CDR3 protein: CASSQDSNYGYTF. DNA of the CDR3: TGTGCCAGCAGCCAGGACTCTAACTATGGCTACACCTTC. The J gene is TRBJ1-2, the V gene TRBV3-1 (or the pseudogene TRBV3-2); the D is unclear. The CDR3 sequence is 13 residues long. Germline CDR1 is LGHDT and CDR2 is YNNKEL (reference sequence). The V and J ends lost 3 bases and 0 bases respectively, with 5 bases between them.

The V call is TRBV5-1, the J call TRBJ2-2; D is possibly TRBD2 (5 bases). CDR3 length: 16 amino acids. The ends were cut back, 5 bases at V and 0 bases at J, with 14 bases in the middle. CDR1 and CDR2 from the germline V gene are SGHRS and YFSETQ. The CDR3 is CASRVVSAANTGELFF. Here the CDR3 DNA reads TGCGCCAGCAGGGTGGTGTCAGCGGCGAACACCGGGGAGCTGTTTTTT.

The J gene is TRBJ1-1, the V gene TRBV7-2; D gene ambiguous. Germline loops: CDR1 SGHTA, CDR2 FQGNSA. CDR3 size: 14 residues. V dropped 5 bases and J dropped 0 bases, with 10 bases sitting between them. The CDR3 DNA sequence: TGTGCCAGCAGCACGACTACGATGAACACTGAAGCTTTCTTT. Its translation is CASSTTTMNTEAFF. The variable domain in full, with the rest retrieved from reference TRBV7-2 and TRBJ1-1, is GAGVSQSPSNKVTEKGKDVELRCDPISGHTALYWYRQSLGQGLEFLIYFQGNSAPDKSGLPSDRFSAERTGGSVSTLTIQRTQQEDSAVYLCASSTTTMNTEAFFGQGTRLTVV.

The chain recombines TRBV10-3 with TRBJ1-2; tentative D call: TRBD1 (6 bases). Germline CDR1 reads ENHRY; CDR2 reads SYGVKD. The CDR3 runs to 15 residues. Trimming took off 6 bases at V and 3 bases at J, with 17 bases between the two ends. The CDR3: CAISGERGIHYGYTF. DNA for the CDR3: TGTGCCATCAGCGGAGAGAGGGGGATCCACTATGGCTACACCTTC.

The chain carries TRBV2 and TRBJ2-1; a weak D match, TRBD1 (5 bases). Per germline, CDR1 SNHLY and CDR2 FYNNEI. The V end lost 6 bases, the J end lost 10 bases, and 13 bases lay between the germline ends. The CDR3 has 12 residues. CDR3 in amino acids: CASSYGREEQFF. CDR3 nucleotide sequence: TGTGCCAGCAGCTATGGCAGGGAAGAGCAGTTCTTC.

V and J are TRBV29-1 and TRBJ2-5, with D possibly TRBD2 on 6 matching bases. Germline values: CDR1 SQVTM, CDR2 ANQGSEA. This CDR3 spans 13 amino acids. The ends were cut back, 8 bases at V and 5 bases at J, with 18 bases in the middle. In nucleotides, the CDR3 is TGCAGCACCCGTGGGGGGACTGGGGAGACCCAGTACTTC. Its protein is CSTRGGTGETQYF.

The V and J genes are TRBV19 and TRBJ2-7; TRBD2 agrees at 9 bases. V lost 5 bases and J lost 6; bases outside the gene matches: 8. CDR1 is LNHDA and CDR2 is SQIVND in the germline V gene (reference sequence). There are 14 residues in the CDR3. The CDR3 loop is CASSLTSGLGEQYF. The CDR3, as DNA: TGTGCCAGTAGTCTCACTAGCGGGCTAGGCGAGCAGTACTTC.

The chain has TRBV6-2 or TRBV6-3 and TRBJ2-2; 12 bases agree with TRBD2. Germline loops: CDR1 MNHEY, CDR2 SVGEGT. V shed 2 bases, J shed 0 bases, and the junction held 7 bases outside the gene matches. This CDR3 is built from 19 residues. The CDR3 nucleotides are TGTGCCAGCAGTTACCCTATGGGACTAGCGGGCTCGAACACCGGGGAGCTGTTTTTT. Translation gives CASSYPMGLAGSNTGELFF.

The rearrangement uses TRBV30 and TRBJ2-7; D is ambiguous. CDR3 length: 12 residues. The germline V gene has CDR1 GTSNPN and CDR2 SVGIG (reference sequence). Trimming left V 8 bases short and J 6 bases short, with 17 bases between. CDR3 amino acids: CARPRIWAEQYF. The CDR3 DNA reads as TGTGCCAGACCGCGTATATGGGCCGAGCAGTACTTC.

The chain couples TRBV5-1 to TRBJ1-2, with a weak D call TRBD1 (6 bases). From germline, CDR1 is SGHRS and CDR2 YFSETQ. The CDR3 sequence is 16 residues long. V was trimmed by 3 bases and J by 6 bases, leaving 21 bases between them. CDR3 in amino acids: CASSWREGEWRNGYTF. Here the CDR3 DNA reads TGCGCCAGCAGCTGGAGGGAGGGGGAATGGCGCAATGGCTACACCTTC. Full variable domain (outside the CDR3, taken from reference TRBV5-1 and TRBJ1-2): KAGVTQTPRYLIKTRGQQVTLSCSPISGHRSVSWYQQTPGQGLQFLFEYFSETQRNKGNFPGRFSGRQFSNSRSEMNVSTLELGDSALYLCASSWREGEWRNGYTFGSGTRLTVV.

The chain carries TRBV30 and TRBJ2-7; the D gene is possibly TRBD1 (5 bases). V was pared by 0 bases and J by 6 bases, with 21 bases between. CDR1 is GTSNPN and CDR2 is SVGIG in the germline V gene (reference sequence). The length of the CDR3 is 16 residues. CDR3 bases: TGTGCCTGGAGTGTACATCGAGGTCCAGGGCGCGTCGAGCAGTACTTC. Protein: CAWSVHRGPGRVEQYF. The full variable domain, completed using reference TRBV30 and TRBJ2-7, is SQTIHQWPATLVQPVGSPLSLECTVEGTSNPNLYWYRQAAGRGLQLLFYSVGIGQISSEVPQNLSASRPQDRQFILSSKKLLLSDSGFYLCAWSVHRGPGRVEQYFGPGTRLTVT.

The chain employs TRBV19 and TRBJ1-1, with no clear D. V lost 1 base, J lost 6 bases, and 3 bases lay in between. The germline gives CDR1 LNHDA, CDR2 SQIVND (reference sequence). The CDR3 extends over 11 amino acids. The CDR3 spells CASSIGPEAFF. CDR3 in DNA: TGTGCCAGTAGTATAGGGCCTGAAGCTTTCTTT.

The chain joins TRBV5-4 to TRBJ2-7, with TRBD2 identical over 8 bases. The CDR3 runs to 18 residues. Trimming at V came to 4 bases and at J to 6 bases, leaving 21 bases not matched to a gene. The germline V gene has CDR1 SGHNT and CDR2 YYREEE (reference sequence). This CDR3 reads CASSRLPGAGAGEGEQYF. Written as DNA, the CDR3 is TGTGCCAGCAGCAGACTCCCGGGGGCGGGAGCGGGGGAAGGCGAGCAGTACTTC.

The V gene is TRBV6-2 or TRBV6-3, the J gene TRBJ1-2; TRBD1 aligns across 7 bases. Germline-derived CDR1 and CDR2 are MNHEY and SVGEGT. The CDR3 has 13 amino acids. V dropped 5 bases and J dropped 8; count of bases not matched to a gene: 8. As DNA, the CDR3 is TGTGCCAGCAGTCGAAAGGGGGCGCGCGGCTACACCTTC. Protein: CASSRKGARGYTF.

The V and J genes are TRBV18 and TRBJ2-3; a weak D match, TRBD1 (7 bases). V was cut by 3 bases and J by 4 bases, with 11 bases left in between. From germline, CDR1 is KGHSH and CDR2 LQKENI. The CDR3 consists of 14 residues. The CDR3 coding sequence is TGTGCCAGCTCACCCTTCAGGGGGGCAGATACGCAGTATTTT. Residues: CASSPFRGADTQYF.

This clone has more than one count but fewer than ten. The chain joins TRBV9 to TRBJ2-5; TRBD2 agrees at 8 bases. V trimming: 0 bases; J trimming: 4 bases; junction bases outside the gene matches: 8. The germline CDR1 and CDR2 sequences are SGDLS and YYNGEE. The CDR3 has 16 residues. CDR3 bases: TGTGCCAGCAGCGTAGACCCGGGAGGGCGGGCAGAGACCCAGTACTTC. It specifies CASSVDPGGRAETQYF.

The V and J genes are TRBV7-2 and TRBJ2-6, with D unresolved. Trimming took off 6 bases at V and 0 bases at J, with 6 bases between the two ends. CDR1 and CDR2 (germline): SGHTA, FQGNSA. CDR3 length equals 14 residues. CDR3 sequence: CASRRHSGANVLTF. CDR3 DNA: TGTGCCAGCAGGAGACACTCTGGGGCCAACGTCCTGACTTTC.